This TCR beta chain was profiled in a study of CD8 T cells in ankylosing spondylitis. Study findings and constraints: Reactive arthritis synovial fluid and blood previously showed some of these motif variants. Disease-linked clones bore a CD8+ phenotype, appearing relatively rarely in peripheral blood. The authors reported significant enrichment of disease-linked clones in matched ankylosing spondylitis synovial fluid. A TCR beta motif of about 8 highly homologous variants appeared characteristic of ankylosing spondylitis blood.

For this clonotype: Its specificity is not known.

Preparation of TCR beta libraries was done by quantitative 5'-RACE with molecular barcodes. TCRdb ran MiXCR on the 5' RACE reads and lists one entry per CDR3 protein. In the table there are approximately 440,000 distinct CDR3 sequences, 17% of which are singletons. V was pared by 4 bases and J by 6 bases, with 12 bases between. The CDR3 sequence is 13 residues long. Germline assignment: CDR1 KGHSH and CDR2 LQKENI. The J gene is TRBJ1-1, the V gene TRBV18; D gene ambiguous. This receptor was obtained from a male donor with ankylosing spondylitis. The specimen sequenced was blood, either unsorted or a sorted T cell fraction (not recorded which). CDR3 in DNA: TGTGCCAGCTCACTAACACCAAGGGCTGAAGCTTTCTTT. Amino acids: CASSLTPRAEAFF.